A single sample is the source of the 21 T cell receptor beta chains below, sequenced in a study of tissue T cells after allogeneic stem cell transplantation. The method was immunoSEQ multiplex PCR; TCRdb's version includes in-frame clones alone and lacks a portion of them. The data contain about 1,800 clones, roughly half of them singletons. Stated time point: mouse harvest day 14 after allogeneic transplant. The graft held 10^6 splenic CD5+ T cells and 10^7 T-cell-depleted bone marrow cells. Sample: blood. These receptors came from a female BALB/c mouse given C57BL/6 T cells with graft-versus-host disease after an allogeneic hematopoietic cell transplant.

To note about this clone: Mouse names are used for the genes. Read coverage stops 1 residue before the CDR3 terminus; the germline J gene supplies the remainder. This rearrangement joins TRBV19 to TRBJ1-1; D call uncertain. V lost 5 bases and J lost 1, with 6 bases in between. CDR1 is FNHDT, CDR2 SITEND, per germline (reference sequence). The CDR3 is made up of 12 amino acids. Incomplete CDR3 DNA: TGTGCCAGCAGACCCGAAAACACAGAAGTCTTC. Residues: CASRPENTEVF. The full-length CDR3 reads as CASRPENTEVFF.

Comment on this clone: The gene names given are mouse names. The sequenced fragment ends 1 residue before the CDR3 boundary, so the rest is inferred from the germline J gene. The chain recombines TRBV16 with TRBJ1-1, with 11 positions matching TRBD1. J lost 3 bases, V lost 5 bases, and 2 bases had no gene match. There are 14 residues in the CDR3. The germline V gene has CDR1 SGHSA and CDR2 FRNQAP. The CDR3 bases that were read are TGTGCAAGCAGCGGACAGGGGGCGGACACAGAAGTCTTC. Residues: CASSGQGADTEVF. The entire CDR3 protein reads CASSGQGADTEVFF. Combining the CDR3 with reference TRBV16 and TRBJ1-1 gives the whole variable domain NAGVIQTPRHKVTGKGQEATLWCEPISGHSAVFWYRQTIVQGLEFLTYFRNQAPIDDSGMPKERFSAQMPNQSHSTLKIQSTQPQDSAVYLCASSGQGADTEVFFGKGTRLTVV.

This clone was seen a few times. The genes and germline here are from mouse. The sequence runs out 1 residue before the end of the CDR3; the remainder is reconstructed from the germline J gene. The J gene is TRBJ2-7, the V gene TRBV26; 7 bases are shared with TRBD2. Germline values: CDR1 KGHPV, CDR2 FQNQEV (reference sequence). The CDR3 spans 14 residues. V was pared by 2 bases and J by 0 bases, with 1 base of the junction left unmatched. The CDR3 sequence is CASSLAGGSYEQYF. The sequenced CDR3 bases are TGTGCCAGCAGTCTGGCTGGGGGCTCCTATGAACAGTAC. The complete variable domain, with remaining parts taken from reference TRBV26 and TRBJ2-7, reads NSKVIQTPRYLVKGQGQKAKMRCIPEKGHPVVFWYQQNKNNEFKFLINFQNQEVLQQIDMTEKRFSAECPSNSPCSLEIQSSEAGDSALYLCASSLAGGSYEQYFGPGTRLTVL.

A note on this clone: Gene and germline names: mouse. The sequence runs out 1 residue before the end of the CDR3; the remainder is reconstructed from the germline J gene. The chain links TRBV13-1 to TRBJ1-1; D is undetermined. The germline CDR1 and CDR2 sequences are NSHNY and SYGAGN. V dropped 3 bases and J dropped 0 bases, with 6 bases sitting between them. The CDR3 length is 13 residues. The CDR3 bases that were read are TGTGCCAGCAGTGCGGGTGCAAACACAGAAGTCTTC. Translating it yields CASSAGANTEVF. The full CDR3 reads CASSAGANTEVFF.

On this clone: The germline and genes are mouse ones. The DNA ends 1 residue before the CDR3 does, and the rest of the CDR3 is filled in from the germline J gene. The chain employs TRBV19 and TRBJ2-4, with D possibly TRBD1 on 6 matching bases. The CDR3 is 16 amino acids. Trimming stripped 0 bases from V and 1 base from J, with 12 bases between. Germline V lookup: CDR1 FNHDT, CDR2 SITEND (reference sequence). The chain's CDR3 is CASSIGQGRGQNTLYF. The CDR3 DNA, read in part, is TGTGCCAGCAGTATAGGGCAGGGGAGGGGTCAAAACACCTTGTAC.

Of note for this clone: Mouse gene names apply. The read ends 1 residue early relative to the CDR3; the germline J gene fills the gap. The chain links TRBV3 to TRBJ1-2, with D possibly TRBD1 on 6 matching bases. The CDR3 length is 14 residues. The V end was cut by 2 bases, the J end by 4 bases, with 11 bases between. In germline, CDR1 is SNHLY, CDR2 FYNGKV (reference sequence). CDR3 bases read: TGTGCCAGCAGCTTAAACAGGGAGGGCTCCGACTACACC. It is translated as CASSLNREGSDYT. The whole CDR3 region reads CASSLNREGSDYTF.

Comments on this clone: Gene names are the mouse ones. Read data end 1 residue before the CDR3 end; the end is taken from the germline J gene. The rearrangement uses TRBV26 and TRBJ2-7; D not resolved. Trimming shortened V by 2 bases and J by 0 bases, and 5 bases separated the two germline ends. The CDR3 is 13 residues long. Germline V CDR1 and CDR2: KGHPV, FQNQEV (reference sequence). CDR3 region: CASSLTVSYEQYF. The CDR3 bases that were read are TGTGCCAGCAGTCTGACAGTCTCCTATGAACAGTAC.

Note on this clone: The listed genes are named as in mouse. The read ends 1 residue shy of where the CDR3 ends; the end is completed using the germline J gene. The J gene is TRBJ1-3, the V gene TRBV3; 8 bases are a match to TRBD1. The CDR3 extends over 14 amino acids. CDR1 is SNHLY, CDR2 FYNGKV, per germline (reference sequence). The trim removed 6 bases at V and 6 bases at J, leaving 7 bases unmatched. CDR3 protein: CASSSTGALNTLYF. The CDR3 bases that were read are TGTGCCAGCAGTTCGACAGGGGCTTTAAATACGCTCTAT.

The sample holds a few counts of this clone. Mouse germline and gene names are used. The DNA ends 1 residue before the CDR3 does, and the rest of the CDR3 is filled in from the germline J gene. The chain combines TRBV3 with TRBJ1-1, with 7 nucleotides matching TRBD1. The germline gives CDR1 SNHLY, CDR2 FYNGKV (reference sequence). Trimming took 4 bases from V and 1 from J; bases not matched to a gene: 0. The CDR3 runs to 13 residues. The CDR3 spells CASSYRGNTEVFF. CDR3 bases read: TGTGCCAGCAGCTACAGGGGGAACACAGAAGTCTTC.

On this clone itself: Mouse names are used for the genes. The CDR3 end falls 1 residue outside the read, so it is completed with the germline J gene. The rearrangement uses TRBV3 and TRBJ2-7; no definite D call. Germline CDR1 is SNHLY and CDR2 is FYNGKV (reference sequence). The germline V and J ends were trimmed by 7 bases and 2 bases, with 3 bases remaining between them. The CDR3 extends over 10 amino acids. This CDR3 is CASKTYEQYF. The CDR3 bases that were read are TGTGCCAGCAAAACCTATGAACAGTAC. Using reference TRBV3 and TRBJ2-7 for the parts outside the CDR3, the full variable domain is GPKVLQIPSHQIIDMGQMVTLNCDPVSNHLYFYWYKQILGQQMEFLVNFYNGKVMEKSKLFKDQFSVERPDGSYFTLKIQPTALEDSAVYFCASKTYEQYFGPGTRLTVL.

Notes on this clone: Mouse names are used for the genes. The CDR3 goes on 1 residue after the read ends, and that part is filled in from the germline J gene. The chain couples TRBV3 to TRBJ1-4; 10 bases are a match to TRBD1. The V segment lost 5 bases and the J segment 7 bases; nucleotides outside the gene matches: 7. The CDR3 is 15 residues long. CDR1 SNHLY and CDR2 FYNGKV come from the germline V gene (reference sequence). The sequenced CDR3 bases are TGTGCCAGCAGCCCAACGGGACAGGGGTTCGAAAGATTATTT. Its translation: CASSPTGQGFERLF. The full-length CDR3 reads as CASSPTGQGFERLFF.

This clone was counted a few times. The gene names here belong to mouse. The sequence runs out 1 residue before the end of the CDR3; the remainder is reconstructed from the germline J gene. The rearrangement joins TRBV19 to TRBJ1-3; 11 bases match TRBD1. This CDR3 has 15 residues. V gave up 6 bases and J gave up 3 bases; unmatched junction bases: 5. Germline V gene lookup returns CDR1 FNHDT and CDR2 SITEND (reference sequence). The CDR3 DNA, read in part, is TGTGCCAGCACACCGGACAGGGGGCTTGGAAATACGCTCTAT. The encoded protein is CASTPDRGLGNTLY. The whole CDR3 protein reads CASTPDRGLGNTLYF.

This clone was counted a few times. The genes and germline here are from mouse. The CDR3 is cut off 1 residue early in the read; its end comes from the germline J gene. The rearrangement links TRBV3 to TRBJ2-7; 10 nucleotides agree with TRBD2. The CDR3 consists of 15 residues. Trimming cost V 0 bases and J 4 bases; bases outside gene matches: 3. CDR1 and CDR2 from the germline V gene are SNHLY and FYNGKV (reference sequence). Partial CDR3 DNA: TGTGCCAGCAGCTTAGCGCTGGGACTGGGGTATGAACAGTAC. Translated: CASSLALGLGYEQY. From start to end, the CDR3 is CASSLALGLGYEQYF.

To note about this clone: Here the gene names and germline are mouse. The read stops 1 residue short of the end of the CDR3; the missing end is completed from the germline J gene. Distinct nucleotide sequences in the sample also encode this CDR3. The chain links TRBV31 to TRBJ2-7; 8 nucleotides align to TRBD2. V shed 0 bases and J 7 bases; nucleotides not matched to a gene: 5. The CDR3 loop spans 13 amino acids. Looked up from germline, CDR1 is GKSSPN and CDR2 is SITVG. The sequenced part of the CDR3 DNA is TGTGCCTGGAGTCTGGGGGGGGCGGGGGAACAGTAC. Its translation is CAWSLGGAGEQY. The full-length CDR3 reads as CAWSLGGAGEQYF.

As for this clone: Mouse gene names apply. The CDR3 region is CASSPQGPGNTLYF. The sequenced CDR3 bases are TGTGCCAGCAGCCCACAGGGACCTGGAAATACGCTCTAT. The chain joins TRBV3 to TRBJ1-3; D might be TRBD1 (6 bases). The read terminates 1 residue before the CDR3 end, so the remaining end is supplied by the germline J gene. Germline values: CDR1 SNHLY, CDR2 FYNGKV (reference sequence). With 5 bases removed from V and 2 bases from J, the gap between germline ends came to 10 bases. The CDR3 sequence is 14 residues long.

A word on this clone: All gene names here are mouse names. The DNA ends 1 residue before the CDR3 does, and the rest of the CDR3 is filled in from the germline J gene. This rearrangement joins TRBV26 to TRBJ2-5; possible D gene TRBD1, 6 bases. The CDR3 is 13 residues long. CDR1 is KGHPV, CDR2 FQNQEV, per germline (reference sequence). Trimming cost V 4 bases and J 4 bases, with 9 bases left between them. CDR3 protein: CASSPGTKDTQYF. Partial CDR3 DNA: TGTGCCAGCAGTCCCGGGACAAAAGACACCCAGTAC.

In regard to this clone: All gene names here are mouse names. The CDR3 goes on 1 residue after the read ends, and that part is filled in from the germline J gene. The V gene is TRBV31, the J gene TRBJ2-2; D gene unclear. With 0 bases removed from V and 0 bases from J, the gap between germline ends came to 5 bases. Germline CDR1 and CDR2: GKSSPN and SITVG. The CDR3 runs to 14 residues. CDR3: CAWSLPANTGQLYF. The covered CDR3 bases are TGTGCCTGGAGTCTCCCTGCAAACACCGGGCAGCTCTAC. The variable domain in full, with the rest retrieved from reference TRBV31 and TRBJ2-2, is AQTIHQWPVAEIKAVGSPLSLGCTIKGKSSPNLYWYWQATGGTLQQLFYSITVGQVESVVQLNLSASRPKDDQFILSTEKLLLSHSGFYLCAWSLPANTGQLYFGEGSKLTVL.

This clone was counted between two and nine times. The gene names given are mouse names. The missing CDR3 end, 1 residue past where the read stops, is filled in from the germline J gene. This chain links TRBV1 with TRBJ2-1; TRBD1 agrees at 9 bases. The germline V gene has CDR1 NSQYPW and CDR2 LRSPGD (reference sequence). This CDR3 has 15 residues. Trimming at V came to 1 base and at J to 4 bases, leaving 2 bases not matched to a gene. The part of the CDR3 DNA that was read is TGCACCTGCAGTGCAGCCGGGACAGGGTATGCTGAGCAGTTC. It codes for CTCSAAGTGYAEQF. The complete CDR3 sequence is CTCSAAGTGYAEQFF.

A word on this clone: All gene names here are mouse names. The read ends 1 residue before the CDR3 terminus; that terminus is restored from the germline J gene. V is TRBV12-1 and J is TRBJ2-4; no firm D call. Germline CDR1 is SGHSN and CDR2 is HYEKVE. This CDR3 has 14 amino acids. Deletions cut 4 bases from V and 0 bases from J, with 10 bases between. The part of the CDR3 DNA that was read is TGTGCCAGCTCCCGCGTCCTGAGTCAAAACACCTTGTAC. Protein: CASSRVLSQNTLY. The whole CDR3 sequence reads CASSRVLSQNTLYF.

With respect to this clone: Gene names and germline match the mouse. The sequenced CDR3 bases are TGCACCTGCAGTGAGGGCAGTTCTGGAAATACGCTCTAT. Its translation is CTCSEGSSGNTLY. The entire CDR3 sequence reads CTCSEGSSGNTLYF. The rearrangement links TRBV1 to TRBJ1-3; no clear D gene. The sequence runs out 1 residue before the end of the CDR3; the remainder is reconstructed from the germline J gene. Germline CDR1 NSQYPW, CDR2 LRSPGD (reference sequence). CDR3 length: 14 amino acids. The V gene lost 4 bases and the J gene lost 0 bases, with 7 bases spanning the gap.

Comments on this clone: Gene names are mouse gene names. The read comes to an end 1 residue before the CDR3 does, leaving the germline J gene to fill in the end. The chain is built from TRBV16 and TRBJ1-1; D is unresolved. The germline V gene encodes CDR1 SGHSA and CDR2 FRNQAP. V was trimmed by 0 bases and J by 3 bases, leaving 5 bases between them. The CDR3 totals 13 residues. CDR3 bases read: TGTGCAAGCAGCTTAGATGGGGACACAGAAGTCTTC. Translating it yields CASSLDGDTEVF. The whole CDR3 protein is CASSLDGDTEVFF.